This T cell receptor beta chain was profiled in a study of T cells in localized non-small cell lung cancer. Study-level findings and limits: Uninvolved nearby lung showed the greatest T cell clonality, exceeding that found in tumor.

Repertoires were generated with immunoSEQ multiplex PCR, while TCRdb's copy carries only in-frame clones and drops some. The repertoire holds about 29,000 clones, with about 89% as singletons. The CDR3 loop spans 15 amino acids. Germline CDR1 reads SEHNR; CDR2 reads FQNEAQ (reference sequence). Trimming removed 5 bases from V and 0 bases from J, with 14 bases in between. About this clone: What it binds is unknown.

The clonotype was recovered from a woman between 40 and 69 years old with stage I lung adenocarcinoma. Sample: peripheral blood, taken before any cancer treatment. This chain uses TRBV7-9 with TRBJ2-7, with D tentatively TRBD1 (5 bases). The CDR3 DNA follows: TGTGCCAGCAGCGTGGTGGACACCTTCTCCTACGAGCAGTACTTC. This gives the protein CASSVVDTFSYEQYF.